A single T cell receptor (beta chain) is shown here with its context. Its antigen is unknown. This CDR3 contains 12 residues. Germline CDR1 and CDR2: SGHRS and YFSETQ. The data belong to a study of T cells expressing NK-cell markers. Study overall: Sorted CD3+CD56-NKG2C+, CD3+CD56+NKG2C+ and CD3+CD56+NKG2C- T cells supplied the TCR beta repertoires. Study-wide results and caveats: In a handful of donors, dominant clonotypes made up roughly 25-60.1% of CD3+CD56-NKG2C+ cells. Among CD8+ T cells from five or six donors, dominant NKG2C+ clonotypes accounted for roughly 1.0-8%.

Synthesis of TCR beta cDNA relied on 5'RACE template switching carrying UMIs. TCRdb re-called the 5' RACE reads; one entry per CDR3 protein, DNA not given. The table lists about 460,000 distinct CDR3 sequences. The specimen was blood T cells: a sorted CD56 or NKG2C T cell subset, CD4+ or CD8+ T cells, or bulk PBMC T cells (not recorded which). The V call is TRBV5-1, the J call TRBJ1-2. This clonotype originated in a woman aged 50 to 60 in good health. The CDR3 loop is CASSDGDYGYTF.